The present T cell receptor (beta chain) was sequenced within a study of blood T cell repertoires in COVID-19. Study background: Nucleic acid was either cDNA or gDNA, and it came from T cells, B-cell-depleted T cells, or PBMCs.

Unmatched junction bases numbered 7, after V lost 5 bases and J lost 4 bases. The CDR3 sequence is 15 residues long. Germline V CDR1 and CDR2: SEHNR, FQNEAQ (reference sequence). The assay was immunoSEQ multiplex PCR, and TCRdb's table has in-frame clones only and misses some. The profile shows 240,000 or so clones, 87% of them singletons. Input material: peripheral blood. The TCR was taken from a man in his sixties who had recovered from COVID-19. The V call is TRBV7-9, the J call TRBJ1-2; 10 nucleotides match TRBD1. CDR3 amino acids: CASSPLTGGGYGYTF. CDR3 DNA sequence: TGTGCCAGCAGCCCACTGACAGGGGGCGGCTATGGCTACACCTTC.